This TCR beta chain derives from a study of Ad26.COV2.S vaccination and SARS-CoV-2 variants (dated by TCRdb to the early 2020s). About the study as a whole: Vaccine-arm donors came from COV1001, a multicentre, randomized, double-blind, placebo-controlled phase I-IIa trial of Ad26.COV2.S in healthy adults. Ad26.COV2.S was given intramuscularly at 5x10^10 or 1x10^11 viral particles, as a single shot or as two shots 56 days apart. TCRbeta repertoire sequencing was used to assess the specificity and breadth of SARS-CoV-2-reactive T cell receptors after Ad26.COV2.S vaccination. A total of 32 samples were included in the TCR-sequenced set, comprising around 19 Ad26.COV2.S vaccine recipients, 5 placebo recipients and 8 SARS-CoV-2 convalescent individuals. Trial participants were randomized into five groups of five, in which low-dose or high-dose Ad26.COV2.S was given once or twice, or placebo was given on both occasions. Investigators remained blinded to trial group allocation during experiments and outcome assessment. What the study reported, not specific to this receptor: The authors noted that the TCR breadth and depth analyses may have underestimated total T cell responses. The study was not powered for comparison of responses between vaccine doses or regimens. After vaccination, spike-specific CD8+ and CD4+ T cell responses were reported to show substantial breadth. Vaccine and placebo recipients had comparable non-spike TCR breadth, which fits with the vaccine containing only spike. Higher spike-specific TCR breadth was observed in Ad26.COV2.S recipients than in placebo recipients (P = 0.0014).

Between the V and J ends, shortened by 6 bases and 5 bases respectively, the junction contains 17 bases. CDR1 MNHEY and CDR2 SVGEGT were looked up in the germline V gene. From the cysteine up to the phenylalanine, the CDR3 has a length of 16 residues. Just the 48-base CDR3 DNA is kept, in frame starting at base 1. TCRbeta CDR3 regions were sequenced with the immunoSEQ Assay. After extraction, genomic DNA underwent amplification by bias-controlled multiplex PCR, followed by high-throughput sequencing. From the authors' description of their analysis: Collapsing and filtering of sequences were performed to quantify the absolute abundance of each unique TCRbeta CDR3 region. Usable DNA was measured by amplifying reference genes present in all nucleated cells, and TCRbeta template counts were normalized to that usable DNA to estimate T cell fraction. Repertoire TCRs were annotated as SARS-CoV-2-specific by exact matching of V gene, CDR3 amino acid sequence and J gene to a known reactive TCR set. The reference SARS-CoV-2 TCR set was derived from MIRA and filtered for enrichment in COVID-19-positive ImmuneCODE repertoires, a step that removed public or cross-reactive TCRs. Drawing on the MIRA antigens, annotated TCRs were analysed further at the level of specific ORF or position within ORF. Breadth was defined as annotated unique rearrangements over total unique productive rearrangements; depth was the summed frequency of those rearrangements. Group comparisons of TCR breadth used two-sided Wilcoxon rank-sum tests. Sourced from immuneACCESS, this table was stored by TCRdb with only in-frame sequences that have V and J called. A share of the clones is absent; for the studies checked, an unresolved V gene accounts for under half, and the remainder has no known explanation. V, J and clone size derive from that table, while D and trimming were established from the DNA sequence. Within this sample are about 400,000 clones, with approximately 90% of them counted one time only. The ten most abundant clones make up more than 1.5% of the sample.

Of note for this clone: The antigen it binds to is not known. No per-base quality is available; no much larger clone lies one base away.

Sample treatment or condition, as interpreted from the label and publication: approximately 18 received Ad26.COV2.S at low or high dose, single or two shots; 5 received placebo; per-sample allocation not given. Repertoires of vaccine and placebo recipients were sequenced from samples collected on day 63 after the first injection. Between 29 July and 7 August 2020, Cohort 1b enrolled about two dozen adults aged 18-55 years at one site in Boston, USA. Ad26.COV2.S was a replication-incompetent adenovirus type 26 vector that expressed a prefusion-stabilized SARS-CoV-2 spike protein derived from the original Wuhan strain.

Recombination joined TRBV6-2 or TRBV6-3 with TRBJ1-6; the D gene identity is not certain. The specimen comprised peripheral blood, sampled in a trial of Ad26.COV2.S vaccine versus placebo. The source of this sequence is a person between 18 and 65 years old who received the Ad26.COV2.S COVID-19 vaccine or a placebo. The CDR3 sequence is CASSLPSGRDNSPLHF. The DNA sequence is as follows: TGTGCCAGCAGCTTACCGTCCGGGAGAGATAATTCACCCCTCCACTTT.